The sequence of this TCR beta chain was determined in a study of cytomegalovirus exposure and HLA in healthy donors. Findings of the study overall: TCR beta chains associated with HLA were, in a later analysis, more clonally expanded than equally common others.

Both 60 Vbeta primers and 13 Jbeta primers went into the PCR. Sequencing was performed with immunoSEQ multiplex PCR; in TCRdb, only in-frame clones are kept and a portion is missing. The table has tens of thousands of clones, approximately 81% seen once. Germline V gene data show CDR1 as SGHRS and CDR2 as YFSETQ. The CDR3 totals 13 residues. Trimming took off 4 bases at V and 7 bases at J, with 14 bases between the two ends. Concerning this clone: Its antigen remains unknown.

The sample consisted of PBMCs. The receptor was derived from a woman between 50 and 59 years old in good health and CMV-seropositive. The genes are TRBV5-1 and TRBJ1-2; D is possibly TRBD1 (6 bases). CDR3 sequence (DNA): TGCGCCAGCAGCCTCAACGGGGGGCGTGGCTACACCTTC. Residues: CASSLNGGRGYTF.